This T cell receptor beta chain derives from a study of shared clonotypes between healthy human individuals. About this clone itself: Its target is not known.

Points from the study as a whole: The four-donor shared clonotypes exceeded non-shared clonotypes in generation probability, with non-shared ones scoring lower.

Assay used: immunoSEQ multiplex PCR; TCRdb lists only in-frame clones, some missing. The sample includes under 2,500,000 clones, approximately 94% of them seen just once. The receptor comes from a young man in good health. Sequences were obtained from naive CD4+ T cells sorted from blood. As to subset: CD45RA+ positively selected.

CDR3 in DNA: TGTGCCACCGCAACTACAGGGGGTTTTCAGCCCCAGCATTTT. Its protein is CATATTGGFQPQHF. This chain uses TRBV6-5 with TRBJ1-5, with TRBD1 matching 8 bases. After removal of 10 bases from V and 6 bases from J, the junction contained 11 bases not matched to a gene. The germline CDR1 and CDR2 sequences are MNHEY and SVGAGI. The CDR3 runs 14 residues.